This T cell receptor (beta chain) emerged from a study of cytomegalovirus exposure and HLA in healthy donors. Overall study context: Counted in an early data release were about 86 million unique TCRs from HLA-typed donors. Findings of the study overall: Productive rates of about 90% or about 30% were seen for most TCR beta V segments in an earlier analysis. Many donors carried some public TCRs, although rarity characterized most TCR sequences.

A word on this clone: What it binds is unknown.

Primers: 60 Vbeta forward and 13 Jbeta reverse. Per the study methods: Around 76 million unique TCR beta chains, roughly 11 million shared, were counted in a later analysis. Repertoires were generated with immunoSEQ multiplex PCR, while TCRdb's copy carries only in-frame clones and drops some. V and J calls and clone size are those listed in that table; D and trimming were worked out from the DNA. This table holds some 110,000 clones. CDR1 and CDR2 (germline): SGHDT, YYEEEE. This CDR3 has 14 amino acids. The germline V and J ends were trimmed by 7 bases and 6 bases, with 16 bases remaining between them.

Sequences were obtained from PBMCs. This sequence was found in a man between 18 and 35 years old in good health and CMV-seronegative. The rearrangement uses TRBV5-6 and TRBJ2-2; tentative D call: TRBD1 (6 bases). CDR3 amino acids: CASALTGLAGELFF. The CDR3 DNA sequence: TGTGCCAGCGCCTTGACAGGCTTGGCCGGGGAGCTGTTTTTT.